Listed here are 21 T cell receptor beta chains from one sample, sequenced in a study of T cells after posttransplantation cyclophosphamide. Clones were read by immunoSEQ multiplex PCR, and TCRdb kept only the in-frame ones, dropping some. The data show about 50,000 clones, with 94% seen just once and 2.9% held by the top ten. The specimen sequenced was PBMCs. The receptor set was obtained from a woman between 25 and 40 years old in good health and a related stem cell transplant donor.

V is TRBV5-5 and J is TRBJ2-1; 9 nucleotides match TRBD2. The germline V gene encodes CDR1 SGHKS and CDR2 YYEKEE (reference sequence). This CDR3 has 15 residues. V lost 2 bases and J lost 4; bases outside the gene matches: 4. CDR3 protein: CASSLLAGGYNEQFF. The CDR3 nucleotides are TGTGCCAGCAGCTTATTGGCGGGGGGGTACAATGAGCAGTTCTTC.

The chain recombines TRBV7-3 with TRBJ2-5; 7 nucleotides match TRBD1. Germline CDR1 and CDR2: SGHTA and FQGTGA. This CDR3 region has 15 residues. Germline trimming cut 5 bases from V and 4 bases from J; bases unmatched to any gene: 10. The CDR3 DNA is TGTGCCAGCAGCCCAACAGGGGCGGCAGGAGAGACCCAGTACTTC. Protein product: CASSPTGAAGETQYF.

The chain has TRBV11-2 and TRBJ2-3; 9 positions agree with TRBD2. This CDR3 is built from 16 residues. Germline loops: CDR1 SGHAT, CDR2 FQNNGV. V shed 1 base, J shed 2 bases, and the junction held 4 bases outside the gene matches. CDR3 protein: CASSLGGGGDTDTQYF. The DNA for the CDR3 is TGTGCCAGCAGCTTAGGAGGCGGGGGGGACACAGATACGCAGTATTTT.

The V and J genes are TRBV2 and TRBJ2-3; 7 bases match TRBD1. CDR1 is SNHLY and CDR2 is FYNNEI in the germline V gene. CDR3 length: 14 residues. Losses at the gene ends were 2 bases for V and 1 base for J; bases not matched to a gene: 0. As DNA, the CDR3 is TGTGCCAGCAGTGAACAGGGGGGCACAGATACGCAGTATTTT. It specifies CASSEQGGTDTQYF.

J is TRBJ2-7 and V is TRBV7-2; TRBD1 matches at 8 bases. Germline CDR1 and CDR2: SGHTA and FQGNSA. The V and J ends lost 5 bases and 3 bases, in that order; junction bases with no gene match: 3. The CDR3 runs to 13 residues. The CDR3 DNA sequence: TGTGCCAGCAGCCGAACAGGGGGCTACGAGCAGTACTTC. Amino acids: CASSRTGGYEQYF. The full variable domain, with the rest looked up from reference TRBV7-2 and TRBJ2-7, is GAGVSQSPSNKVTEKGKDVELRCDPISGHTALYWYRQSLGQGLEFLIYFQGNSAPDKSGLPSDRFSAERTGGSVSTLTIQRTQQEDSAVYLCASSRTGGYEQYFGPGTRLTVT.

A single count supports this clone. The chain carries TRBV4-1 and TRBJ2-1; tentatively, D is TRBD2 (5 bases). CDR3 length: 15 residues. V lost 2 bases to trimming and J lost 7 bases, with 15 bases between them. Germline assignment: CDR1 MGHRA and CDR2 YSYEKL. CDR3 in amino acids: CASSQSQRKGNEQFF. The CDR3 nucleotides read TGCGCCAGCAGCCAAAGCCAGCGGAAAGGGAATGAGCAGTTCTTC.

The chain employs TRBV28 and TRBJ2-7; tentatively, D is TRBD1 (6 bases). The CDR3 runs 17 residues. Germline CDR1 reads MDHEN; CDR2 reads SYDVKM. The V end was cut by 2 bases, the J end by 1 base, with 18 bases between. CDR3 protein: CASSLLGQHLLSYEQYF. CDR3 nucleotide sequence: TGTGCCAGCAGTTTACTTGGACAGCACCTTCTATCCTACGAGCAGTACTTC.

V usage is TRBV9 and J usage is TRBJ2-5, with TRBD2 identical over 13 bases. Germline V CDR1 and CDR2: SGDLS, YYNGEE. This CDR3 has 15 residues. With 3 bases clipped from V and 8 bases from J, the junction kept 7 bases outside the gene matches. In DNA, the CDR3 is TGTGCCAGCAGCGGGACTAGCGGGGGTGTCGCTACCCAGTACTTC. Its translation is CASSGTSGGVATQYF. The full variable domain, completed using reference TRBV9 and TRBJ2-5, is DSGVTQTPKHLITATGQRVTLRCSPRSGDLSVYWYQQSLDQGLQFLIQYYNGEERAKGNILERFSAQQFPDLHSELNLSSLELGDSALYFCASSGTSGGVATQYFGPGTRLLVL.

The CDR3: CASSQDRRGREKLFF. In nucleotides, the CDR3 is TGCGCCAGCAGCCAAGATCGAAGGGGCAGGGAAAAACTGTTTTTT. The chain is built from TRBV4-3 and TRBJ1-4; D may be TRBD1 (5 bases). V lost 0 bases and J 8 bases, leaving 13 bases between the germline ends. The CDR3 contains 15 residues. Per the germline V gene, CDR1 is LGHNA and CDR2 is YSLEER.

The chain is built from TRBV2 and TRBJ2-3; 11 bases agree with TRBD2. The CDR3 contains 16 residues. The ends lost 2 bases at V and 1 base at J; junction bases unmatched: 2. Germline values: CDR1 SNHLY, CDR2 FYNNEI. DNA of the CDR3: TGTGCCAGCAGTGAACTAGCGGGGGGAGGCACAGATACGCAGTATTTT. Translated: CASSELAGGGTDTQYF.

This chain uses TRBV6-1 with TRBJ2-3; TRBD2 agrees at 10 bases. Trimming removed 6 bases from V and 1 base from J; junction bases left unmatched: 4. Germline V gives CDR1 MNHNS, CDR2 SASEGT. The CDR3 is 15 residues long. The CDR3 DNA is TGTGCCAGCAGGCCCCTAGCGGGGGGCACAGATACGCAGTATTTT. Residues: CASRPLAGGTDTQYF.

J is TRBJ2-1 and V is TRBV7-2; D may be TRBD1 (5 bases). The CDR3 extends over 12 amino acids. Germline V gives CDR1 SGHTA, CDR2 FQGNSA. Between the trimmed V and J ends, which lost 4 bases and 6 bases, there was a span of 7 bases. This chain's CDR3 is CASSSDSNEQFF. In DNA, the CDR3 is TGTGCCAGCAGCTCCGACAGCAATGAGCAGTTCTTC.

The chain combines TRBV4-3 with TRBJ2-3; the match to TRBD2 covers 8 bases. The CDR3 runs to 16 residues. J gave up 4 bases and V 0 bases, and 6 bases lay outside the gene matches. Germline V gene lookup returns CDR1 LGHNA and CDR2 YSLEER. The CDR3 DNA is TGCGCCAGCAGCCAAGATGGCCGGGGGGGCCCAGATACGCAGTATTTT. Residues: CASSQDGRGGPDTQYF.

V is TRBV7-2 and J is TRBJ1-2; 8 nucleotides match TRBD1. Germline-derived CDR1 and CDR2 are SGHTA and FQGNSA. V shed 5 bases, J shed 4 bases, and the junction held 9 bases outside the gene matches. The CDR3 extends over 15 amino acids. CDR3 nucleotides: TGTGCCAGCAGCCTAAAAGGACAGGGTCTCTATGGCTACACCTTC. This codes for CASSLKGQGLYGYTF.

The chain carries TRBV27 and TRBJ2-3; D may be TRBD1 (6 bases). V was cut by 8 bases and J by 1 base, with 16 bases left in between. The CDR3 extends over 15 amino acids. Germline assignment: CDR1 MNHEY and CDR2 SMNVEV (reference sequence). CDR3: CASRLARGGTDTQYF. CDR3 coding DNA: TGTGCCAGCCGCTTGGCCAGGGGAGGCACAGATACGCAGTATTTT.

V usage is TRBV7-2 and J usage is TRBJ2-1; 11 bases are a match to TRBD2. The CDR3 loop spans 15 amino acids. Trimming took 5 bases from V and 7 from J; bases not matched to a gene: 7. Germline values: CDR1 SGHTA, CDR2 FQGNSA. Here the CDR3 DNA reads TGTGCCAGCAGCCTTAGCGGGGGGGCCGGAAATGAGCAGTTCTTC. This sequence encodes CASSLSGGAGNEQFF.

This chain links TRBV4-3 with TRBJ2-1, with D maybe TRBD1 (5 bases). This CDR3 region has 14 residues. Germline CDR1 is LGHNA and CDR2 is YSLEER. Trimming pared 0 bases from V and 4 bases from J, leaving 7 bases between. The CDR3 region is CASSQDRVYNEQFF. The CDR3 DNA is TGCGCCAGCAGCCAAGACAGGGTTTACAATGAGCAGTTCTTC.

This chain uses TRBV10-3 with TRBJ1-4, with TRBD1 as a possible D gene (5 bases). The CDR3 extends over 15 amino acids. CDR1 is ENHRY and CDR2 is SYGVKD in the germline V gene. V was shortened by 0 bases and J by 3 bases, with 8 bases between the two germline ends. CDR3 sequence: CAISESRGANEKLFF. The CDR3, as DNA: TGTGCCATCAGTGAGTCACGGGGGGCTAATGAAAAACTGTTTTTT.

This chain joins TRBV5-4 and TRBJ2-5; 10 nucleotides agree with TRBD2. The CDR3 is 15 amino acids. CDR1 and CDR2 from the germline V gene are SGHNT and YYREEE (reference sequence). Losses at the gene ends were 2 bases for V and 2 bases for J; bases not matched to a gene: 3. The CDR3 sequence is CASSFGLAEQETQYF. The CDR3, as DNA: TGTGCCAGCAGCTTCGGACTAGCGGAACAAGAGACCCAGTACTTC.

This clone was found a few times. The chain combines TRBV19 with TRBJ1-6; no clear D. The germline CDR1 and CDR2 sequences are LNHDA and SQIVND (reference sequence). This CDR3 is 16 amino acids long. V gave up 0 bases and J gave up 8 bases, with 14 bases separating them. CDR3 region: CASSIDKRADYSPLHF. CDR3 DNA sequence: TGTGCCAGTAGTATAGATAAGAGGGCAGATTATTCACCCCTCCACTTT.

V and J are TRBV6-5 and TRBJ1-3; the match to TRBD1 covers 7 bases. Trimming took 4 bases from V and 3 from J; bases not matched to a gene: 3. This CDR3 has 14 amino acids. CDR1 and CDR2 (germline): MNHEY, SVGAGI. The CDR3 sequence: CASSSDRRGNTIYF. CDR3 sequence (DNA): TGTGCCAGCAGTTCGGACAGGCGTGGAAACACCATATATTTT.